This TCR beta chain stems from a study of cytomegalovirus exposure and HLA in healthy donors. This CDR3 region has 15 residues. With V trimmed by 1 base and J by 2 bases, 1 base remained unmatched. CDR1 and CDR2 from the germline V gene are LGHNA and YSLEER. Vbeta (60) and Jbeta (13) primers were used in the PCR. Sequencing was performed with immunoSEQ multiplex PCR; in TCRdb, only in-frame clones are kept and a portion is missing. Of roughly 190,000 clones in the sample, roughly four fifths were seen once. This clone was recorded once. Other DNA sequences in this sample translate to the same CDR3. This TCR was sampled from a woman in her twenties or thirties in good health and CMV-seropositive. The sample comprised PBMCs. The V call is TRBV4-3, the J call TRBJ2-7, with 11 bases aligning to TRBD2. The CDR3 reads CASSQVLAGAYEQYF. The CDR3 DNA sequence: TGCGCCAGCAGCCAAGTACTAGCGGGAGCCTACGAGCAGTACTTC.